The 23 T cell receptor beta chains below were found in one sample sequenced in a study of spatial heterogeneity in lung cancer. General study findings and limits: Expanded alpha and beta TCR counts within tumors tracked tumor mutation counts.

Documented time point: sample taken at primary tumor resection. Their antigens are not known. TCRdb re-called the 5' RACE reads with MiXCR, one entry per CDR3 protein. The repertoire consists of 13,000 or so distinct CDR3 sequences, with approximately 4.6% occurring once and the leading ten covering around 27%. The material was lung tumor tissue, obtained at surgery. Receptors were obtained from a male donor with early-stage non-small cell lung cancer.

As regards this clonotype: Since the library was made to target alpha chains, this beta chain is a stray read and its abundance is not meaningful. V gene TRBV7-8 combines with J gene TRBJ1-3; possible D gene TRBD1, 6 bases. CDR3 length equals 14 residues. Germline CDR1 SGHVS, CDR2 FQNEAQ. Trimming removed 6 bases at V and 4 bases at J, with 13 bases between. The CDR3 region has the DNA TGTGCCAGCAGTATCGGCAGGGGCGGAAACACCATATATTTT. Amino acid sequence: CASSIGRGGNTIYF.

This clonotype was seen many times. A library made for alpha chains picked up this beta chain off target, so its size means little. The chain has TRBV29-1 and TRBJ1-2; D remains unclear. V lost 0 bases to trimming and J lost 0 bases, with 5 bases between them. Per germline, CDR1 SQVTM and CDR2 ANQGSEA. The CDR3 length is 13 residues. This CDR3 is CSVEDGANYGYTF. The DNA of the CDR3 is TGCAGCGTTGAAGATGGGGCTAACTATGGCTACACCTTC. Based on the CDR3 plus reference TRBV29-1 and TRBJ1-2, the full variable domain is SAVISQKPSRDICQRGTSLTIQCQVDSQVTMMFWYRQQPGQSLTLIATANQGSEATYESGFVIDKFPISRPNLTFSTLTVSNMSPEDSSIYLCSVEDGANYGYTFGSGTRLTVV.

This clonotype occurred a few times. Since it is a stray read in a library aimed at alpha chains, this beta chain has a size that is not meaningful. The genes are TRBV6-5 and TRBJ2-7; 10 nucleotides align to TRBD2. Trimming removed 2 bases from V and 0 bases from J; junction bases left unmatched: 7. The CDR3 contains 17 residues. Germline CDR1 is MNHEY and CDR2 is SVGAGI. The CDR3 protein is CASSYGGSGGSSYEQYF. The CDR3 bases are TGTGCCAGCAGTTACGGAGGTAGCGGGGGGAGCTCCTACGAGCAGTACTTC.

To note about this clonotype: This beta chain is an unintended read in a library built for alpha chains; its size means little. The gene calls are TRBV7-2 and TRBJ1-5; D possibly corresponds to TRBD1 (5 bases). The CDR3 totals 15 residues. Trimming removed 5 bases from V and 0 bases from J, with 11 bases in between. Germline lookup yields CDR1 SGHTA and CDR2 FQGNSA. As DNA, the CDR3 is TGTGCCAGCAGCCTACTAGGGGATAGCAATCAGCCCCAGCATTTT. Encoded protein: CASSLLGDSNQPQHF.

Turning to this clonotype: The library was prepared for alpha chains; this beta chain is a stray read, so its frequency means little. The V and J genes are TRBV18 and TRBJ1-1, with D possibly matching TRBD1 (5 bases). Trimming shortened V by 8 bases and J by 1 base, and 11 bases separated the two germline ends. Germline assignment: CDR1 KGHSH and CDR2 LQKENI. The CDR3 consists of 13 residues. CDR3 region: CASKRDPNTEAFF. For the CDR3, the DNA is TGTGCCAGCAAACGGGACCCGAACACTGAAGCTTTCTTT.

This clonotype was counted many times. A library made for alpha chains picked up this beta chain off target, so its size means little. The chain's CDR3 is CASSRAWSTDTQYF. CDR3 coding DNA: TGTGCCAGCAGCAGGGCCTGGAGCACAGATACGCAGTATTTT. V is TRBV28 and J is TRBJ2-3; perhaps TRBD1 as D (5 bases). Per germline, CDR1 MDHEN and CDR2 SYDVKM. The CDR3 is 14 amino acids. The V and J ends lost 6 bases and 0 bases respectively, with 10 bases between them.

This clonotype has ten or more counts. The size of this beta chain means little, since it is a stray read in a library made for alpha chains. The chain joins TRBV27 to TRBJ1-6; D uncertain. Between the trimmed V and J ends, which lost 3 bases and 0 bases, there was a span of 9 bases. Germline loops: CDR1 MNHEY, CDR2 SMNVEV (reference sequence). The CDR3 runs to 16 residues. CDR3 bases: TGTGCCAGCAGTTTTGATAGGAGCTCCTATAATTCACCCCTCCACTTT. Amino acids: CASSFDRSSYNSPLHF.

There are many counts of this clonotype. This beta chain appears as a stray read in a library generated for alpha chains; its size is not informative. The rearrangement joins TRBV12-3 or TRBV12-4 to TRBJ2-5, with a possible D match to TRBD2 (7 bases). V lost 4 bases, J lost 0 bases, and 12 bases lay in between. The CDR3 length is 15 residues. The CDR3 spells CASSCGGTYQETQYF. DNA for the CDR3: TGTGCCAGCAGTTGCGGGGGCACGTACCAAGAGACCCAGTACTTC.

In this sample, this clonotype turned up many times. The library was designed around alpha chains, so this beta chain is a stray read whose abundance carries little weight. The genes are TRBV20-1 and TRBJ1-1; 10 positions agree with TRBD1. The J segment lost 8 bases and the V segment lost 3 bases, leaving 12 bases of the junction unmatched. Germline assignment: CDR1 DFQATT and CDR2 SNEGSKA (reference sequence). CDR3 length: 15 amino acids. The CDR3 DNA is TGCAGTGCTAGCACCGGGACAGGGGTGTCTTGGGAAGCTTTCTTT. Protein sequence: CSASTGTGVSWEAFF.

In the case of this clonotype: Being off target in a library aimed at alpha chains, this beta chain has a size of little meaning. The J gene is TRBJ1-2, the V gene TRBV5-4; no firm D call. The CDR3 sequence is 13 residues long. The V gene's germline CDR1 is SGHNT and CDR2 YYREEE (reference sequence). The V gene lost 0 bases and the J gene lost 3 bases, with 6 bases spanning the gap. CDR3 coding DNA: TGTGCCAGCAGCTTGGACAGAGACTATGGCTACACCTTC. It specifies CASSLDRDYGYTF.

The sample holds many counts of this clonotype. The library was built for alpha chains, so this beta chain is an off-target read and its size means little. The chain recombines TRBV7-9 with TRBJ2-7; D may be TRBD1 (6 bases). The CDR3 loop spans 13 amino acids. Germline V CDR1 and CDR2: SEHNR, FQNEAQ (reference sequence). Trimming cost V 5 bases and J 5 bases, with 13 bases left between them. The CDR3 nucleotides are TGTGCCAGCAGCCTGGGGGCGCTGAACGAGCAGTACTTC. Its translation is CASSLGALNEQYF.

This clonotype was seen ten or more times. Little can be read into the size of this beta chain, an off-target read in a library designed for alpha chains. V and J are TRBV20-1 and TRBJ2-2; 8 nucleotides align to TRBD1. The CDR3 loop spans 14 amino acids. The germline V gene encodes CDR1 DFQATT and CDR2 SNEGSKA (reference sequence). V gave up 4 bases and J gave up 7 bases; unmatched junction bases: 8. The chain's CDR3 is CSANVDRDHGELFF. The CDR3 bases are TGCAGTGCTAATGTGGACAGGGATCACGGGGAGCTGTTTTTT.

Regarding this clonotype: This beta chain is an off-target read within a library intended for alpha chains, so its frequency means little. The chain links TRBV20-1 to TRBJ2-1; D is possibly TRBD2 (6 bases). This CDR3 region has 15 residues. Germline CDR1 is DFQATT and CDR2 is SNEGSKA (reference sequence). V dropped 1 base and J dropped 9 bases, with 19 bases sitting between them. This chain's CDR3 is CSARGGAVVSGEQFF. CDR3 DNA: TGCAGTGCTAGAGGCGGGGCTGTAGTGTCTGGTGAGCAGTTCTTC.

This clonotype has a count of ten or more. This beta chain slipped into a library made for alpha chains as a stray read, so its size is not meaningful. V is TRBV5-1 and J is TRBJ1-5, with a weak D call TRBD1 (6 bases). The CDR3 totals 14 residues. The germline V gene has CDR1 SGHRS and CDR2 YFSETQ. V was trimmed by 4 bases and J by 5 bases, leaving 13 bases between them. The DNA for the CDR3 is TGCGCCAGCAGCCCTGGGGGGCCCCATCAGCCCCAGCATTTT. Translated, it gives CASSPGGPHQPQHF.

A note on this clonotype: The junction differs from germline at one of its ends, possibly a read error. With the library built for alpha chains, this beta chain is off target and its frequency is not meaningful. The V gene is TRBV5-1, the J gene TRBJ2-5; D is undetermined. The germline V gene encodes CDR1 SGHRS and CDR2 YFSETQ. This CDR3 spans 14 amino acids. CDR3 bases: TGCGCCAGCAGCTTGGGTCCGTACCAAGAGACCCTGTACTTC. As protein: CASSLGPYQETLYF. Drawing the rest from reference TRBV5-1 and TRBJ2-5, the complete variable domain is KAGVTQTPRYLIKTRGQQVTLSCSPISGHRSVSWYQQTPGQGLQFLFEYFSETQRNKGNFPGRFSGRQFSNSRSEMNVSTLELGDSALYLCASSLGPYQETLYFGPGTRLLVL.

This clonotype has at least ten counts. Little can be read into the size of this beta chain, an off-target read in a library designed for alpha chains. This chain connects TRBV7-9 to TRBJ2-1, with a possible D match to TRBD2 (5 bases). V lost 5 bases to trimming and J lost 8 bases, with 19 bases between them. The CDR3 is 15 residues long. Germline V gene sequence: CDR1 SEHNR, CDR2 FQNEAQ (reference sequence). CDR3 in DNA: TGTGCCAGCAGCCAGCACCGGGGAAGGACCGATGAGCAGTTCTTC. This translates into CASSQHRGRTDEQFF.

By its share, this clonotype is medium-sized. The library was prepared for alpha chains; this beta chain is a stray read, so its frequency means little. CDR3 region: CASSPRSGGLNEQFF. CDR3 nucleotides: TGTGCCAGCAGCCCCAGGAGCGGGGGCCTCAATGAGCAGTTCTTC. The chain combines TRBV7-9 with TRBJ2-1; 8 bases match TRBD2. The CDR3 loop spans 15 amino acids. V lost 5 bases to trimming and J lost 6 bases; unmatched junction nucleotides: 9. In germline, CDR1 is SEHNR, CDR2 FQNEAQ (reference sequence).

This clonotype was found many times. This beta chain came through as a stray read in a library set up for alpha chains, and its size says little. CDR3 protein: CSASGGQTNNEQFF. Here the CDR3 DNA reads TGCAGTGCCAGCGGTGGACAGACTAACAATGAGCAGTTCTTC. The rearrangement uses TRBV20-1 and TRBJ2-1; the D gene is possibly TRBD1 (6 bases). The V and J ends lost 6 bases and 5 bases respectively, with 17 bases between them. CDR3 size: 14 residues. Germline V gene lookup returns CDR1 DFQATT and CDR2 SNEGSKA (reference sequence).

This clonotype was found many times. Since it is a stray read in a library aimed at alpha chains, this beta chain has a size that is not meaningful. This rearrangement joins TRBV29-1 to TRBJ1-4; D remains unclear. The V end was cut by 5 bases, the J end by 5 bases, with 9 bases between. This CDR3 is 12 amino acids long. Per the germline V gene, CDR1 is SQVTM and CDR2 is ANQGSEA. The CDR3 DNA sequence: TGCAGCGTTAATCCCGGGAATGAAAAACTGTTTTTT. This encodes CSVNPGNEKLFF.

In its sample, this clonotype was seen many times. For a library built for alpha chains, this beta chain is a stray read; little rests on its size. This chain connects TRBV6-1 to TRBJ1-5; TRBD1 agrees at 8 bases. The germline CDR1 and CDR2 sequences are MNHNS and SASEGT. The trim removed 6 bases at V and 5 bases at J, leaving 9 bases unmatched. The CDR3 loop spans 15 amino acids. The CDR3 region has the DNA TGTGCCAGCAGGGAGCGACAGGGGCACGATCAGCCCCAGCATTTT. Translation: CASRERQGHDQPQHF.

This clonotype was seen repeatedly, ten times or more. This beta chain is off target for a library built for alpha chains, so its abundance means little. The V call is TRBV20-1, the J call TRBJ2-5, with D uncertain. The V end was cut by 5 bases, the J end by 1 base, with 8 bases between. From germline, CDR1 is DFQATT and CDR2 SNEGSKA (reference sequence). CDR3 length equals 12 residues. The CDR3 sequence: CSAGKPQETQYF. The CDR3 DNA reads TGCAGTGCTGGGAAACCCCAAGAGACCCAGTACTTC.

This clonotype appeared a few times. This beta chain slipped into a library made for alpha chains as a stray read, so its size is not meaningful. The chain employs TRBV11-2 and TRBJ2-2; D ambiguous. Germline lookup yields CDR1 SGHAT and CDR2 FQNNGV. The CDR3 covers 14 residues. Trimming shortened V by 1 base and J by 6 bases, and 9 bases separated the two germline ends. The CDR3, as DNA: TGTGCCAGCAGCTTAGTAGGGCTCGCCGGGGAGCTGTTTTTT. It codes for CASSLVGLAGELFF.

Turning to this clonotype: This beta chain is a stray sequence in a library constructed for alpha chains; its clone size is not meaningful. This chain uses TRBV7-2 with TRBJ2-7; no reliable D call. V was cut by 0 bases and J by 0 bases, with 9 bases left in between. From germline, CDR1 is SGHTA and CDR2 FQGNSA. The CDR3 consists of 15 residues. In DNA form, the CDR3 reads TGTGCCAGCAGCTTAGCCGGCCCGAGCTCCTACGAGCAGTACTTC. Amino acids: CASSLAGPSSYEQYF.